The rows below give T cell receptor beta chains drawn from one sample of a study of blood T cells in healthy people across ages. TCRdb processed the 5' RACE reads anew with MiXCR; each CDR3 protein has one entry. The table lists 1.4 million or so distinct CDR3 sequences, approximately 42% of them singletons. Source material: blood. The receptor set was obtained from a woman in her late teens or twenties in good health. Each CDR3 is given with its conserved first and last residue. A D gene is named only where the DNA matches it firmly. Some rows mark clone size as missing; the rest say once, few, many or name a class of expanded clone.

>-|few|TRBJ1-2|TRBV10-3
CAISEAPDYYGYTF
TGTGCCATCAGTGAGGCCCCGGACTACTATGGCTACACCTTC
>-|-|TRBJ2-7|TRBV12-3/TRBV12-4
CASSYGLGTYEQYF
TGTGCCAGCAGTTACGGGCTCGGGACCTACGAGCAGTACTTC
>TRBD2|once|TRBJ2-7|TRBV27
CASRTLAGSYNEQYF
TGTGCCAGCAGAACACTAGCGGGTTCCTACAATGAGCAGTACTTC
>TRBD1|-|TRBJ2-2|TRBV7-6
CASSSQGALAGELFF
TGTGCCAGCAGCTCACAGGGGGCCCTAGCCGGGGAGCTGTTTTTT
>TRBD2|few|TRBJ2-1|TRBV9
CASSDGTSGGEQFF
TGTGCCAGCAGCGATGGGACTAGCGGGGGGGAGCAGTTCTTC
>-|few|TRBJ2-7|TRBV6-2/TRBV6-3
CASSWRGAYEQYF
TGTGCCAGCAGTTGGCGTGGGGCCTACGAGCAGTACTTC
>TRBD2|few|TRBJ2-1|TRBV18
CASSPERGGYNEQFF
TGTGCCAGCTCACCAGAGCGGGGGGGATACAATGAGCAGTTCTTC
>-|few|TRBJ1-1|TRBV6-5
CASRSTGNTEAFF
TGTGCCAGCAGGAGTACTGGGAACACTGAAGCTTTCTTT
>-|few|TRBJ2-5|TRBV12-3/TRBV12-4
CASTLTHQETQYF
TGTGCCAGCACCCTGACACACCAAGAGACCCAGTACTTC
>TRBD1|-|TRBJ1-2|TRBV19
CASRLGGSIGYTF
TGTGCCAGTAGGCTAGGGGGCAGCATTGGCTACACCTTC
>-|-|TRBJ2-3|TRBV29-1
CSVVGLLTDTQYF
TGCAGCGTTGTAGGGCTCCTCACAGATACGCAGTATTTT
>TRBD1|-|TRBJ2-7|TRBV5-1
CASRSPGQGAYEQYF
TGCGCCAGCAGGTCTCCGGGACAGGGGGCTTACGAGCAGTACTTC
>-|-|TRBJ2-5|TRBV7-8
CASSIQGTQETQYF
TGTGCCAGCAGCATTCAGGGAACACAAGAGACCCAGTACTTC
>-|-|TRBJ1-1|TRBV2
CASSEETDTEAFF
TGTGCCAGCAGTGAAGAGACGGACACTGAAGCTTTCTTT
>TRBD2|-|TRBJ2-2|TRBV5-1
CASSLPTSGGNTGELFF
TGCGCCAGCAGCTTACCGACTAGCGGGGGCAACACCGGGGAGCTGTTTTTT
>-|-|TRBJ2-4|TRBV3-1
CASSQDLLGGSIQYF
TGTGCCAGCAGCCAAGACCTACTAGGAGGGAGCATTCAGTACTTC
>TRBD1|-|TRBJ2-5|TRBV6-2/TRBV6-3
CASSYSRGQGLETQYF
TGTGCCAGCAGTTACTCGCGGGGACAGGGGTTGGAGACCCAGTACTTC